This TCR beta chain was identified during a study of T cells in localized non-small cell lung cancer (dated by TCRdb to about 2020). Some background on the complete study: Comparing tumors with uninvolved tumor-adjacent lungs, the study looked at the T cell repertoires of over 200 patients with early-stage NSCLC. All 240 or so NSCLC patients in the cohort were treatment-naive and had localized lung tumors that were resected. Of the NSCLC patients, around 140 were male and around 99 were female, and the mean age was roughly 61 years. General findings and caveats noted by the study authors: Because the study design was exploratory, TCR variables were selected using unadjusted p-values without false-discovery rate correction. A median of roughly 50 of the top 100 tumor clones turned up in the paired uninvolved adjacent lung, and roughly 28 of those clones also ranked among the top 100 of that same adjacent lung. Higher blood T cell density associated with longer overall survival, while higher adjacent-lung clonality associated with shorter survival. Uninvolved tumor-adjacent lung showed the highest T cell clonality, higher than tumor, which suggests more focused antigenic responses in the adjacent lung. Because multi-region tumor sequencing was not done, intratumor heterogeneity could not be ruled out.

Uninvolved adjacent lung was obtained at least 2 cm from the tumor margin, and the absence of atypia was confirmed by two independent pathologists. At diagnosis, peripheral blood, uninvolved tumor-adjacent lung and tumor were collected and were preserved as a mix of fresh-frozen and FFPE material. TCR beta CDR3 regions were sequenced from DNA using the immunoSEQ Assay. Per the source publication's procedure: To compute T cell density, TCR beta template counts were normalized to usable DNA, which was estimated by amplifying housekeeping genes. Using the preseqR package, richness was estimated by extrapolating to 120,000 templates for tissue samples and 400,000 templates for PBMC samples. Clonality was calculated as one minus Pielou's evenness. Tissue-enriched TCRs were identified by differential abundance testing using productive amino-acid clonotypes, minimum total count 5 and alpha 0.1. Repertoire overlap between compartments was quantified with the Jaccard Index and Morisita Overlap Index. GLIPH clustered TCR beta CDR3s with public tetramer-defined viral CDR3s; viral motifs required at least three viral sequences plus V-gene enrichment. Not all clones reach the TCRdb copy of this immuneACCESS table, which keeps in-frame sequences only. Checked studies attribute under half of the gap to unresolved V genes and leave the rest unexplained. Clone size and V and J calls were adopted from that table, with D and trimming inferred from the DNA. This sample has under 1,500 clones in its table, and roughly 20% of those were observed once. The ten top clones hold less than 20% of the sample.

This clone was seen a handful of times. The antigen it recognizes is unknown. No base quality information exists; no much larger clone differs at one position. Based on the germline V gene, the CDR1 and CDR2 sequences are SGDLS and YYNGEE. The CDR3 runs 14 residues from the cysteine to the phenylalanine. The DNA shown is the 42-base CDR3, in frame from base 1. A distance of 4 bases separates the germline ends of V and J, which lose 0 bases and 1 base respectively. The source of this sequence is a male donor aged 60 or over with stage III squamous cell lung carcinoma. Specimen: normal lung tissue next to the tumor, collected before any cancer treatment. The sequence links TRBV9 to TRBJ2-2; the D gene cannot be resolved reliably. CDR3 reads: CASSVAQNTGELFF. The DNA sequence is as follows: TGTGCCAGCAGCGTAGCCCAGAACACCGGGGAGCTGTTTTTT.